Listed here is a single TCR beta chain. Noted treatment: roughly 20 received Ad26.COV2.S at low or high dose, single or two shots; several received placebo; per-sample allocation not given. Collection of samples fell on day 63 after the first vaccine or placebo injection. The data were taken from a study of Ad26.COV2.S vaccination and SARS-CoV-2 variants. This CDR3 is 11 amino acids long. V was pared by 9 bases and J by 4 bases, with 7 bases between. Germline values: CDR1 SNHLY, CDR2 FYNNEI. Libraries were prepared by immunoSEQ multiplex PCR; TCRdb keeps only in-frame clonotypes and omits some of them. The sample has around 240,000 clones; approximately 87% are singletons.

This material consisted of peripheral blood, taken in a trial of Ad26.COV2.S vaccine versus placebo. This chain connects TRBV2 to TRBJ2-1; D is ambiguous. The receptor comes from a person between 18 and 65 years old who received the Ad26.COV2.S COVID-19 vaccine or a placebo. The CDR3 nucleotides are TGTGCCAGTCTTGAGTACAATGAGCAGTTCTTC. Its protein is CASLEYNEQFF.